The 20 T cell receptor beta chains below were found in one sample sequenced in a study of memory CD4+ T cells and cytomegalovirus serostatus. The table came from immunoSEQ multiplex PCR; TCRdb's copy has only in-frame clones and leaves some out. The data contain about 48,000 clones, around 80% of them singletons. Single viable CD3+CD4+CD8-CD45RO+ cells were sorted as the memory CD4+ T cells. What was sequenced was memory CD4+ T cells from blood. The receptors stem from an adult in good health and CMV-seronegative.

V gene TRBV5-1 combines with J gene TRBJ1-3, with D hard to call. Germline CDR1 SGHRS, CDR2 YFSETQ. V lost 4 bases, J lost 0 bases, and 11 bases lay in between. This CDR3 spans 15 amino acids. DNA for the CDR3: TGCGCCAGCAGCCCATCACGAAGCTCTGGAAACACCATATATTTT. Its translation: CASSPSRSSGNTIYF.

This clone was picked up one time. The CDR3, as DNA: TGCGCCAGCAGCACCGGAGGTACCTACAATGAGCAGTTCTTC. This encodes CASSTGGTYNEQFF. The rearrangement uses TRBV5-1 and TRBJ2-1; tentatively, D is TRBD2 (5 bases). The CDR3 sequence is 14 residues long. CDR1 SGHRS and CDR2 YFSETQ come from the germline V gene. Between the trimmed V and J ends, which lost 4 bases and 2 bases, there was a span of 10 bases.

This chain joins TRBV7-6 and TRBJ2-7; 11 bases agree with TRBD2. With V trimmed by 3 bases and J by 1 base, 2 bases remained unmatched. This CDR3 has 15 residues. In germline, CDR1 is SGHVS, CDR2 FNYEAQ. CDR3 nucleotides: TGTGCCAGCAGCTTGTCTAGCGGGAGGTCCTACGAGCAGTACTTC. Translation: CASSLSSGRSYEQYF.

The rearrangement links TRBV5-8 to TRBJ2-2; 7 bases fit TRBD1. Germline V lookup: CDR1 SGHTS, CDR2 YDEGEE. V shed 6 bases and J 4 bases; nucleotides not matched to a gene: 9. The CDR3 length is 15 residues. In DNA, the CDR3 is TGTGCCAGCACCTCCGGGACAGACTCCACCGGGGAGCTGTTTTTT. It yields the protein CASTSGTDSTGELFF.

This clone was picked up a small number of times. The V call is TRBV10-3, the J call TRBJ2-7; perhaps TRBD1 as D (6 bases). V dropped 4 bases and J dropped 5 bases, with 12 bases sitting between them. The germline V gene encodes CDR1 ENHRY and CDR2 SYGVKD. The CDR3 is made up of 13 amino acids. CDR3 region: CAISAAGENEQYF. The CDR3 DNA reads TGTGCCATCAGTGCGGCAGGGGAAAACGAGCAGTACTTC.

J is TRBJ1-5 and V is TRBV28; 9 positions agree with TRBD1. Germline CDR1 and CDR2: MDHEN and SYDVKM. This CDR3 is built from 19 residues. V shed 6 bases and J 7 bases; nucleotides not matched to a gene: 22. The CDR3 here is CASSQMWALGQGGRQPQHF. CDR3 DNA: TGTGCCAGCAGCCAGATGTGGGCCCTGGGACAGGGAGGGAGACAGCCCCAGCATTTT.

V and J are TRBV5-5 and TRBJ2-2, with D possibly TRBD1 on 6 matching bases. With 4 bases removed from V and 0 bases from J, the gap between germline ends came to 10 bases. CDR1 and CDR2 from the germline V gene are SGHKS and YYEKEE (reference sequence). The CDR3 totals 15 residues. The CDR3 DNA reads TGTGCCAGCAGCGCCGACAGGTCGAACACCGGGGAGCTGTTTTTT. Translated: CASSADRSNTGELFF.

J is TRBJ2-6 and V is TRBV10-1; a weak D match, TRBD1 (6 bases). Germline CDR1 and CDR2: WNHNN and SYGVQD (reference sequence). The CDR3 has 13 residues. V gave up 3 bases and J gave up 13 bases, with 13 bases separating them. The CDR3 nucleotides are TGCGCCAGCAGTGAACAGGGTTGGGGGGTCCTGACTTTC. This encodes CASSEQGWGVLTF.

This chain connects TRBV28 to TRBJ1-2; unclear D gene. CDR1 and CDR2 from the germline V gene are MDHEN and SYDVKM. The germline V and J ends were trimmed by 5 bases and 2 bases, with 12 bases remaining between them. The CDR3 consists of 14 residues. This CDR3 is CASSQPPLNYGYTF. Written as DNA, the CDR3 is TGTGCCAGCAGTCAACCCCCTTTAAACTATGGCTACACCTTC.

The gene calls are TRBV5-6 and TRBJ1-3, with TRBD1 as a possible D gene (6 bases). This CDR3 is built from 15 residues. Trimming shortened V by 1 base and J by 2 bases, and 10 bases separated the two germline ends. Germline V lookup: CDR1 SGHDT, CDR2 YYEEEE. The chain's CDR3 is CASSLLSGAGNTIYF. CDR3 DNA: TGTGCCAGCAGCTTGCTTTCAGGGGCTGGAAACACCATATATTTT. Combining the CDR3 with reference TRBV5-6 and TRBJ1-3 gives the whole variable domain DAGVTQSPTHLIKTRGQQVTLRCSPKSGHDTVSWYQQALGQGPQFIFQYYEEEERQRGNFPDRFSGHQFPNYSSELNVNALLLGDSALYLCASSLLSGAGNTIYFGEGSWLTVV.

The chain couples TRBV6-5 to TRBJ2-3, with D perhaps matching TRBD2 (6 bases). V lost 4 bases and J lost 1, with 9 bases in between. Germline lookup yields CDR1 MNHEY and CDR2 SVGAGI. CDR3 size: 14 residues. CDR3 sequence: CASSLGGGTDTQYF. The CDR3 DNA sequence: TGTGCCAGCAGTTTGGGGGGAGGCACAGATACGCAGTATTTT.

The chain recombines TRBV7-7 with TRBJ2-5; no clear D. Deletions cut 1 base from V and 5 bases from J, with 8 bases between. Germline V CDR1 and CDR2: SSHAT, FNYEAQ (reference sequence). The CDR3 loop spans 13 amino acids. The CDR3 reads CASSLGLRETQYF. The CDR3 DNA follows: TGTGCCAGCAGCTTAGGGTTACGGGAGACCCAGTACTTC.

This chain links TRBV25-1 with TRBJ1-1; D gene uncertain. This CDR3 spans 13 amino acids. Trimming stripped 4 bases from V and 3 bases from J, with 9 bases between. Germline-derived CDR1 and CDR2 are MGHDK and SYGVNS. The CDR3 loop is CASSARRDTEAFF. DNA for the CDR3: TGTGCCAGCAGTGCCCGAAGGGACACTGAAGCTTTCTTT.

This CDR3 is CASSLGRGLSPQHF. The CDR3 DNA is TGTGCCAGTAGTTTGGGTCGGGGATTGTCGCCCCAGCATTTT. The rearrangement joins TRBV19 to TRBJ1-5, with D hard to call. Trimming removed 5 bases at V and 9 bases at J, with 17 bases between. There are 14 residues in the CDR3. CDR1 and CDR2 (germline): LNHDA, SQIVND (reference sequence).

This clone was seen a handful of times. The gene calls are TRBV6-1 and TRBJ2-1; 12 bases are a match to TRBD2. Unmatched junction bases numbered 17, after V lost 2 bases and J lost 9 bases. CDR1 is MNHNS, CDR2 SASEGT, per germline. This CDR3 contains 19 residues. The CDR3 loop reads CASSEFRMASGRGIGEQFF. The DNA for the CDR3 is TGTGCCAGCAGTGAATTTAGGATGGCTAGCGGGAGGGGGATCGGTGAGCAGTTCTTC.

This clone showed up just once. The gene calls are TRBV9 and TRBJ2-7; D unclear. CDR3 length: 13 amino acids. Germline V gene lookup returns CDR1 SGDLS and CDR2 YYNGEE. The ends were cut back, 0 bases at V and 6 bases at J, with 10 bases in the middle. CDR3 DNA sequence: TGTGCCAGCAGCGTAGTGGAGTCGGCCGAGCAGTACTTC. This translates into CASSVVESAEQYF.

The rearrangement links TRBV19 to TRBJ1-1; 11 nucleotides agree with TRBD1. CDR1 is LNHDA and CDR2 is SQIVND in the germline V gene (reference sequence). This CDR3 comprises 15 residues. The trim removed 5 bases at V and 10 bases at J, leaving 12 bases unmatched. The DNA of the CDR3 is TGTGCCAGTAGTTCCCGGACAGGGGGCGCTGCAGGAGCTTTCTTT. Translated: CASSSRTGGAAGAFF. Full variable domain (outside the CDR3, taken from reference TRBV19 and TRBJ1-1): DGGITQSPKYLFRKEGQNVTLSCEQNLNHDAMYWYRQDPGQGLRLIYYSQIVNDFQKGDIAEGYSVSREKKESFPLTVTSAQKNPTAFYLCASSSRTGGAAGAFFGQGTRLTVV.

CDR3 sequence (DNA): TGTGCCAGCAGCTTAGCGGGGGGGGCCTACGAGCAGTACTTC. Translation gives CASSLAGGAYEQYF. The chain has TRBV7-9 and TRBJ2-7; 7 bases are a match to TRBD2. This CDR3 region has 14 residues. Germline CDR1 reads SEHNR; CDR2 reads FQNEAQ (reference sequence). With V trimmed by 0 bases and J by 2 bases, 1 base remained unmatched.

V usage is TRBV11-2 and J usage is TRBJ1-3; tentatively, D is TRBD1 (6 bases). Trimming cost V 1 base and J 5 bases, with 9 bases left between them. The CDR3 runs to 14 residues. CDR1 is SGHAT, CDR2 FQNNGV, per germline. The CDR3 loop reads CASSLGRGRNTIYF. The CDR3, as DNA: TGTGCCAGCAGCTTAGGCAGGGGAAGAAACACCATATATTTT.

The CDR3 region has the DNA TGTGCCAGCAGCCCCGTTCGCCCTGGGGCCAACGTCCTGACTTTC. Protein sequence: CASSPVRPGANVLTF. The rearrangement joins TRBV28 to TRBJ2-6; D uncertain. The CDR3 runs to 15 residues. V lost 6 bases, J lost 2 bases, and 11 bases lay in between. The germline V gene encodes CDR1 MDHEN and CDR2 SYDVKM.